The present entry profiles one T cell receptor (beta chain) with its context. The data derive from a study of blood T cell repertoires in COVID-19. Overall study: The United States, Italy and Spain were the sources of the acute and convalescent COVID-19 samples.

Profiling relied on immunoSEQ multiplex PCR, and the TCRdb table lists in-frame clones only, not all of them. The data show roughly 200,000 clones, 85% to 90% seen once. Recruitment covered about two dozen US areas and drew participants whose ages spanned about 18 to 90 years. Participants had their cohort set by participant-reported clinical history. The sample consisted of PBMCs or T cells enriched from blood (not recorded which). This receptor was identified in a young man who had recovered from COVID-19.

The CDR3, as DNA: TGTGCTAGTGGTCAACTCAGGGGGCGCGGCTACACCTTC. It is translated as CASGQLRGRGYTF. V and J are TRBV12-5 and TRBJ1-2, with 8 nucleotides matching TRBD1. V lost 5 bases and J lost 8; bases outside the gene matches: 7. This CDR3 has 13 residues. Germline CDR1 and CDR2: LGHNT and FRNRAP.